One and the same sample provided the 7 T cell receptor beta chains below, sequenced in a study of T cells after yellow fever vaccination. MiXCR, run by TCRdb on the 5' RACE reads, gives a single entry per CDR3 protein. The sample has some 350,000 distinct CDR3 sequences; roughly 4.3% are singletons. The sample was PBMCs, taken 5 days after the yellow fever booster vaccination. The receptors were gathered from a young man who received the YFV17D yellow fever vaccine.

This clonotype was observed at least ten times. The V call is TRBV7-2, the J call TRBJ1-6; the D is unclear. The germline V and J ends were trimmed by 1 base and 14 bases, with 9 bases remaining between them. Germline V gene data show CDR1 as SGHTA and CDR2 as FQGNSA. The CDR3 spans 12 residues. The CDR3 bases are TGTGCCAGCAGCTTAGACATGTTGGCCCTCCACTTT. Amino acids: CASSLDMLALHF.

In its sample, this clonotype was seen many times. J is TRBJ2-2 and V is TRBV7-7, with D tentatively TRBD1 (5 bases). CDR1 is SSHAT and CDR2 is FNYEAQ in the germline V gene (reference sequence). V dropped 5 bases and J dropped 7 bases, with 11 bases sitting between them. This CDR3 is 13 amino acids long. For the CDR3, the DNA is TGTGCCAGCAGCCCTCAGGGTGTCGGGGAGCTGTTTTTT. It is translated as CASSPQGVGELFF.

The sample holds a few counts of this clonotype. The gene calls are TRBV7-3 and TRBJ2-2; 11 nucleotides match TRBD1. The CDR3 is 15 residues long. Trimming removed 6 bases from V and 4 bases from J; junction bases left unmatched: 4. Germline V gene sequence: CDR1 SGHTA, CDR2 FQGTGA. CDR3 in DNA: TGTGCCAGCAGTCCGGGACAGGGGGGCACCGGGGAGCTGTTTTTT. This sequence encodes CASSPGQGGTGELFF.

This clonotype was counted only a few times. The chain links TRBV30 to TRBJ1-2, with D uncertain. The CDR3 consists of 12 residues. V lost 1 base and J lost 6, with 9 bases in between. CDR1 GTSNPN and CDR2 SVGIG come from the germline V gene (reference sequence). The CDR3 DNA follows: TGTGCCTGGAGTGCTGAGCCAGATGGCTACACCTTC. This sequence encodes CAWSAEPDGYTF.

This clonotype was detected ten times or more. The CDR3 is CASSLARGQGMGQYF. The CDR3 DNA sequence: TGCGCCAGCAGCTTGGCCCGGGGACAGGGAATGGGGCAGTACTTC. The V and J genes are TRBV5-1 and TRBJ2-7; 9 nucleotides match TRBD1. The CDR3 sequence is 15 residues long. Trimming at V came to 0 bases and at J to 9 bases, leaving 10 bases not matched to a gene. The germline V gene has CDR1 SGHRS and CDR2 YFSETQ.

This clonotype occurred a few times. The chain joins TRBV7-8 to TRBJ1-6; no clear D gene. This CDR3 is 14 amino acids long. Deletions cut 1 base from V and 8 bases from J, with 9 bases between. The germline CDR1 and CDR2 sequences are SGHVS and FQNEAQ. The CDR3 protein is CASSLEGSYSPLHF. In DNA, the CDR3 is TGTGCCAGCAGCTTAGAGGGCAGTTATTCACCCCTCCACTTT.

This clonotype has just a few counts. This chain links TRBV14 with TRBJ2-1; D ambiguous. V was pared by 1 base and J by 10 bases, with 14 bases between. The CDR3 is 14 residues long. Germline V gene sequence: CDR1 SGHDN, CDR2 FVKESK. CDR3 nucleotide sequence: TGTGCCAGCAGCCAAGGGGGTCGACGGATCGAGCAGTTCTTC. Translated: CASSQGGRRIEQFF.